The next 13 T cell receptor beta chains were all read from a single sample in a study of cytomegalovirus exposure and HLA in healthy donors. The PCR ran on 60 Vbeta and 13 Jbeta primers. Here immunoSEQ multiplex PCR was the method, and the copy in TCRdb shows in-frame clones only, minus some. The sample shows around 100,000 clones, 79% of them seen only once. The sample consisted of PBMCs. The receptors stem from a woman in her late teens or twenties in good health and CMV-seropositive.

The CDR3 DNA sequence: TGTGCCAGCCGAACAGGGAGGGCCAACGTCCTGACTTTC. Translation gives CASRTGRANVLTF. The chain is built from TRBV11-2 and TRBJ2-6, with a weak D call TRBD1 (6 bases). Trimming cost V 8 bases and J 5 bases, with 10 bases left between them. There are 13 residues in the CDR3. Per the germline V gene, CDR1 is SGHAT and CDR2 is FQNNGV. The entire variable domain, with the rest obtained from reference TRBV11-2 and TRBJ2-6, is as follows: EAGVAQSPRYKIIEKRQSVAFWCNPISGHATLYWYQQILGQGPKLLIQFQNNGVVDDSQLPKDRFSAERLKGVDSTLKIQPAKLEDSAVYLCASRTGRANVLTFGAGSRLTVL.

This clone has only one observation. V usage is TRBV18 and J usage is TRBJ2-3; tentatively, D is TRBD2 (5 bases). V lost 4 bases and J 4 bases, leaving 9 bases between the germline ends. CDR1 KGHSH and CDR2 LQKENI come from the germline V gene. The CDR3 contains 13 residues. The CDR3 DNA follows: TGTGCCAGCTCACTACTAGTTTCAGATACGCAGTATTTT. Its protein is CASSLLVSDTQYF.

The rearrangement links TRBV5-6 to TRBJ2-7; D remains ambiguous. This CDR3 region has 15 residues. The V end lost 0 bases, the J end lost 3 bases, and 13 bases lay between the germline ends. Germline loops: CDR1 SGHDT, CDR2 YYEEEE. The CDR3 DNA reads as TGTGCCAGCAGCTTGGTCGGTCAGGTTTTCTACGAGCAGTACTTC. As protein: CASSLVGQVFYEQYF.

This clone appeared once. The rearrangement joins TRBV19 to TRBJ1-5, with D tentatively TRBD1 (5 bases). CDR3 length equals 13 residues. V was clipped by 9 bases and J by 2 bases, with 11 bases between them. CDR1 LNHDA and CDR2 SQIVND come from the germline V gene (reference sequence). The CDR3 coding sequence is TGTGCCAGCCAGGGAACGGGCAATCAGCCCCAGCATTTT. This encodes CASQGTGNQPQHF.

The rearrangement joins TRBV5-6 to TRBJ1-2; tentatively, D is TRBD1 (5 bases). V lost 6 bases and J 4 bases, leaving 13 bases between the germline ends. The CDR3 length is 13 residues. Germline assignment: CDR1 SGHDT and CDR2 YYEEEE. Written as DNA, the CDR3 is TGTGCCAGCATCATTCAGGGAGGCTATGGCTACACCTTC. Translated: CASIIQGGYGYTF. Together with reference TRBV5-6 and TRBJ1-2, the CDR3 gives the full variable domain: DAGVTQSPTHLIKTRGQQVTLRCSPKSGHDTVSWYQQALGQGPQFIFQYYEEEERQRGNFPDRFSGHQFPNYSSELNVNALLLGDSALYLCASIIQGGYGYTFGSGTRLTVV.

This clone appeared once. The chain recombines TRBV4-2 with TRBJ2-7, with 7 bases aligning to TRBD1. V lost 3 bases and J lost 2; bases outside the gene matches: 4. The CDR3 is 14 amino acids. Looked up from germline, CDR1 is LGHNA and CDR2 is YNFKEQ. CDR3 residues: CASSHRDSPYEQYF. CDR3 DNA sequence: TGTGCCAGCAGCCACCGGGACAGTCCCTACGAGCAGTACTTC.

The chain joins TRBV5-1 to TRBJ2-3; 10 bases agree with TRBD2. The CDR3 covers 16 residues. The V gene end was trimmed by 1 base and the J gene end by 3 bases; junction bases not matched to a gene: 5. Per the germline V gene, CDR1 is SGHRS and CDR2 is YFSETQ. For the CDR3, the DNA is TGCGCCAGCAGCTTGTTGGCTAGCGGGGGAACAGATACGCAGTATTTT. It encodes CASSLLASGGTDTQYF.

The chain links TRBV9 to TRBJ1-2; no reliable D call. Germline V gene data show CDR1 as SGDLS and CDR2 as YYNGEE. V gave up 3 bases and J gave up 4 bases, with 16 bases separating them. The length of the CDR3 is 15 residues. Here the CDR3 reads CASSAADGIRYGYTF. Written as DNA, the CDR3 is TGTGCCAGCAGCGCCGCCGACGGGATCCGCTATGGCTACACCTTC.

J is TRBJ2-1 and V is TRBV9; D gene ambiguous. Germline lookup yields CDR1 SGDLS and CDR2 YYNGEE. The CDR3 loop spans 11 amino acids. Trimming shortened V by 4 bases and J by 7 bases, and 6 bases separated the two germline ends. CDR3 in amino acids: CASSRRNEQFF. The CDR3 DNA sequence: TGTGCCAGCAGCCGCCGGAATGAGCAGTTCTTC. Using reference TRBV9 and TRBJ2-1 for the parts outside the CDR3, the full variable domain is DSGVTQTPKHLITATGQRVTLRCSPRSGDLSVYWYQQSLDQGLQFLIQYYNGEERAKGNILERFSAQQFPDLHSELNLSSLELGDSALYFCASSRRNEQFFGPGTRLTVL.

The chain employs TRBV7-3 and TRBJ2-1, with D maybe TRBD1 (6 bases). With 4 bases removed from V and 1 base from J, the gap between germline ends came to 17 bases. There are 17 residues in the CDR3. Germline V lookup: CDR1 SGHTA, CDR2 FQGTGA. CDR3 residues: CASSSILERGSYNEQFF. CDR3 nucleotide sequence: TGTGCCAGCAGCTCCATCCTCGAGAGGGGGTCCTACAATGAGCAGTTCTTC.

This chain joins TRBV5-1 and TRBJ2-5, with D maybe TRBD1 (6 bases). CDR1 and CDR2 (germline): SGHRS, YFSETQ. V lost 4 bases, J lost 1 base, and 11 bases lay in between. The CDR3 runs to 14 residues. The CDR3 nucleotides are TGCGCCAGCAGCAAGGACAGTCCCCAAGAGACCCAGTACTTC. The encoded protein is CASSKDSPQETQYF.

The rearrangement joins TRBV7-2 to TRBJ2-3, with a weak D call TRBD2 (6 bases). Germline V gene sequence: CDR1 SGHTA, CDR2 FQGNSA. V dropped 3 bases and J dropped 7 bases, with 20 bases sitting between them. The CDR3 runs 16 residues. As DNA, the CDR3 is TGTGCCAGCAGCTTTAGTGTCCGAAGCGGGTGGTATACGCAGTATTTT. Amino acids: CASSFSVRSGWYTQYF.

This rearrangement joins TRBV30 to TRBJ1-2; the match to TRBD1 covers 8 bases. The CDR3 loop spans 13 amino acids. The trim removed 2 bases at V and 4 bases at J, leaving 3 bases unmatched. Germline CDR1 and CDR2: GTSNPN and SVGIG (reference sequence). For the CDR3, the DNA is TGTGCCTGGAGTTTGCAGGGGGCCTATGGCTACACCTTC. Translating it yields CAWSLQGAYGYTF.